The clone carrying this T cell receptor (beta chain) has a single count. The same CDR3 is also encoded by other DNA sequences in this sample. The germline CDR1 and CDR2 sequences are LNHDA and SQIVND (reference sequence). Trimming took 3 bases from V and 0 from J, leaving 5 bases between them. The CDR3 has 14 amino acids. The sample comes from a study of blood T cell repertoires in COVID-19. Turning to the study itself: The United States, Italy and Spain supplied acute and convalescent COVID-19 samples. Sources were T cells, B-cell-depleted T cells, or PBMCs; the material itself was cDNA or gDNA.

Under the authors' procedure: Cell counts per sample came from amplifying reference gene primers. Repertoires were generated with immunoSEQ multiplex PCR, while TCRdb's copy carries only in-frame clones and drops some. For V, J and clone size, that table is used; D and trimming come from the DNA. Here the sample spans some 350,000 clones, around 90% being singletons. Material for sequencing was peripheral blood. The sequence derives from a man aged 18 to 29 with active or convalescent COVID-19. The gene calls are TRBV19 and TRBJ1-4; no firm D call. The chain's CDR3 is CASSIPATNEKLFF. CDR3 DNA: TGTGCCAGTAGTATTCCCGCAACTAATGAAAAACTGTTTTTT.